One and the same sample provided the 26 T cell receptor beta chains below, sequenced in a study of cytomegalovirus exposure and HLA in healthy donors. PCR primers comprised 60 Vbeta and 13 Jbeta primers. The table came from immunoSEQ multiplex PCR; TCRdb's copy has only in-frame clones and leaves some out. The sample shows 100,000 to 150,000 clones, around 72% of them seen only once. Sequencing was done on a sample of PBMCs. The source of these receptors is a woman in her late teens or twenties in good health and CMV-seronegative.

The chain carries TRBV27 and TRBJ1-2; TRBD1 might be the D (6 bases). The CDR3 length is 15 residues. Trimming took off 0 bases at V and 3 bases at J, with 11 bases between the two ends. CDR1 and CDR2 (germline): MNHEY, SMNVEV (reference sequence). CDR3 in amino acids: CASSLSGGNYYGYTF. CDR3 nucleotides: TGTGCCAGCAGTTTATCAGGGGGAAATTACTATGGCTACACCTTC.

The J gene is TRBJ1-5, the V gene TRBV5-6, with 10 bases lining up with TRBD1. After removal of 4 bases from V and 6 bases from J, the junction contained 1 base not matched to a gene. Germline CDR1 reads SGHDT; CDR2 reads YYEEEE. The CDR3 is 13 amino acids. The CDR3 loop reads CASSGDRGQPQHF. The CDR3 bases are TGTGCCAGCAGCGGGGACAGGGGTCAGCCCCAGCATTTT.

This chain connects TRBV30 to TRBJ1-1; tentative D call: TRBD1 (6 bases). This CDR3 has 13 residues. Trimming left V 1 base short and J 4 bases short, with 10 bases between. Germline V gene sequence: CDR1 GTSNPN, CDR2 SVGIG (reference sequence). The CDR3 spells CAWSDQGSTEAFF. The CDR3 nucleotides read TGTGCCTGGAGTGATCAGGGGAGCACTGAAGCTTTCTTT. The full variable domain, its missing parts supplied by reference TRBV30 and TRBJ1-1, is SQTIHQWPATLVQPVGSPLSLECTVEGTSNPNLYWYRQAAGRGLQLLFYSVGIGQISSEVPQNLSASRPQDRQFILSSKKLLLSDSGFYLCAWSDQGSTEAFFGQGTRLTVV.

The V call is TRBV5-6, the J call TRBJ2-5; 14 bases line up with TRBD2. V was clipped by 3 bases and J by 5 bases; unmatched bases: 6. This CDR3 has 16 amino acids. CDR1 is SGHDT and CDR2 is YYEEEE in the germline V gene. The CDR3 protein is CASSYGTSGRGETQYF. The CDR3, as DNA: TGTGCCAGCAGCTACGGGACTAGCGGGAGAGGGGAGACCCAGTACTTC.

This rearrangement joins TRBV5-6 to TRBJ1-1; D perhaps matches TRBD1 (5 bases). V was cut by 4 bases and J by 3 bases, with 13 bases left in between. This CDR3 is built from 14 residues. The germline CDR1 and CDR2 sequences are SGHDT and YYEEEE. CDR3 coding DNA: TGTGCCAGCAGCCCGGGGGAAGGTTACACTGAAGCTTTCTTT. Translating it yields CASSPGEGYTEAFF.

The chain employs TRBV14 and TRBJ1-2, with unresolved D. Trimming took 1 base from V and 1 from J, leaving 16 bases between them. Germline lookup yields CDR1 SGHDN and CDR2 FVKESK. This CDR3 is built from 17 residues. CDR3 protein: CASSQAAGIVDNYGYTF. CDR3 sequence (DNA): TGTGCCAGCAGCCAAGCGGCAGGAATAGTTGATAACTATGGCTACACCTTC.

This sequence joins TRBV5-1 and TRBJ2-7, with D possibly matching TRBD2 (6 bases). V lost 3 bases and J 1 base, leaving 17 bases between the germline ends. From germline, CDR1 is SGHRS and CDR2 YFSETQ. CDR3 length: 16 residues. CDR3 in amino acids: CASSSGRDSTSYEQYF. CDR3 DNA sequence: TGCGCCAGCAGCTCCGGGCGGGACTCTACGTCCTACGAGCAGTACTTC.

This rearrangement joins TRBV20-1 to TRBJ2-5, with a tentative D call TRBD2 (5 bases). The end of the DNA aligns better with TRBJ2-7, so the J call may be wrong. CDR1 is DFQATT and CDR2 is SNEGSKA in the germline V gene (reference sequence). The CDR3 spans 11 residues. The CDR3 sequence: CSASTRYEQYF. In DNA form, the CDR3 reads TGCAGTGCCAGTACTAGATACGAGCAGTACTTC.

This clone was seen just once. This chain links TRBV6-5 with TRBJ2-5, with D possibly matching TRBD2 (6 bases). The germline V and J ends were trimmed by 6 bases and 5 bases, with 13 bases remaining between them. The germline V gene encodes CDR1 MNHEY and CDR2 SVGAGI. The CDR3 is 13 amino acids. The CDR3 reads CASSHGGWETQYF. The CDR3, as DNA: TGTGCCAGCAGCCACGGGGGATGGGAGACCCAGTACTTC.

This clone was detected only a few times. The chain links TRBV6-1 to TRBJ1-2, with no clear D. The germline CDR1 and CDR2 sequences are MNHNS and SASEGT. The CDR3 spans 17 residues. V lost 2 bases and J 8 bases, leaving 24 bases between the germline ends. For the CDR3, the DNA is TGTGCCAGCAGTGAAAGGGTACGGGGTAGGCAGGATAGAGGCTACACCTTC. Translating gives CASSERVRGRQDRGYTF.

This clone was counted between two and nine times. The J gene is TRBJ2-7, the V gene TRBV30; weak D call: TRBD1 (6 bases). Germline V gene data show CDR1 as GTSNPN and CDR2 as SVGIG (reference sequence). This CDR3 region has 14 residues. Trimming cost V 5 bases and J 4 bases, with 18 bases left between them. The CDR3 region has the DNA TGTGCCTGGGGGCCCCCGGACAGCACGTACGAGCAGTACTTC. It codes for CAWGPPDSTYEQYF.

The CDR3 DNA sequence: TGTGCCAGTAAGTCCCTAGCCTACCAAGAGACCCAGTACTTC. Translated: CASKSLAYQETQYF. The chain uses TRBV19 and TRBJ2-5; D perhaps matches TRBD2 (5 bases). This CDR3 comprises 14 residues. Germline assignment: CDR1 LNHDA and CDR2 SQIVND (reference sequence). V was clipped by 7 bases and J by 0 bases, with 12 bases between them.

This chain uses TRBV5-1 with TRBJ1-1; a possible D gene is TRBD1 (6 bases). The germline CDR1 and CDR2 sequences are SGHRS and YFSETQ. V lost 6 bases and J 1 base, leaving 10 bases between the germline ends. The CDR3 length is 13 residues. CDR3 loop: CASNPTGNTEAFF. For the CDR3, the DNA is TGCGCCAGCAACCCGACAGGGAACACTGAAGCTTTCTTT.

This chain connects TRBV6-1 to TRBJ2-1, with 9 bases fitting TRBD2. This CDR3 spans 16 amino acids. J was trimmed by 9 bases and V by 1 base; bases with no gene match: 10. CDR1 and CDR2 from the germline V gene are MNHNS and SASEGT. The CDR3 sequence is CASSEVLAGYEGEQFF. The CDR3, as DNA: TGTGCCAGCAGTGAAGTCCTAGCGGGATATGAAGGTGAGCAGTTCTTC.

The genes are TRBV29-1 and TRBJ1-2; 8 nucleotides line up with TRBD1. Germline V CDR1 and CDR2: SQVTM, ANQGSEA. CDR3 length: 15 residues. V lost 4 bases and J lost 5; bases outside the gene matches: 12. The CDR3 here is CSVVQPSDRGYGYTF. CDR3 DNA: TGCAGCGTTGTCCAACCCTCCGACAGGGGATATGGCTACACCTTC.

The rearrangement uses TRBV7-8 and TRBJ1-2; 7 bases match TRBD1. Germline loops: CDR1 SGHVS, CDR2 FQNEAQ. After removal of 1 base from V and 4 bases from J, the junction contained 6 bases not matched to a gene. CDR3 length: 15 residues. For the CDR3, the DNA is TGTGCCAGCAGCTTAGAGGGGACAGCTACCTATGGCTACACCTTC. Translation gives CASSLEGTATYGYTF.

The chain joins TRBV6-4 to TRBJ2-2, with D possibly matching TRBD2 (6 bases). The V gene lost 0 bases and the J gene lost 6 bases, with 17 bases spanning the gap. CDR3 length: 17 residues. Germline assignment: CDR1 MRHNA and CDR2 SNTAGT. The CDR3 nucleotides read TGTGCCAGCAGTGACTCACTGCGGAGGAGGGGCTCCGGGGAGCTGTTTTTT. It translates to CASSDSLRRRGSGELFF.

The gene calls are TRBV30 and TRBJ1-5, with TRBD1 matching 9 bases. V gave up 1 base and J gave up 4 bases; unmatched junction bases: 8. The CDR3 consists of 16 residues. From germline, CDR1 is GTSNPN and CDR2 SVGIG (reference sequence). The CDR3 region has the DNA TGTGCCTGGAGTGCAACCCCCGGGACAGGGAATCAGCCCCAGCATTTT. This sequence encodes CAWSATPGTGNQPQHF. The full variable domain, rest sourced from reference TRBV30 and TRBJ1-5, is SQTIHQWPATLVQPVGSPLSLECTVEGTSNPNLYWYRQAAGRGLQLLFYSVGIGQISSEVPQNLSASRPQDRQFILSSKKLLLSDSGFYLCAWSATPGTGNQPQHFGDGTRLSIL.

This clone came up a few times. CDR3 nucleotide sequence: TGCGCCAGCAGCTTCTTTCCGGGGAGCAATCAGCCCCAGCATTTT. Residues: CASSFFPGSNQPQHF. This chain uses TRBV5-1 with TRBJ1-5, with D uncertain. CDR1 is SGHRS and CDR2 is YFSETQ in the germline V gene. V was shortened by 2 bases and J by 1 base, with 10 bases between the two germline ends. The CDR3 has 15 amino acids.

This clone was observed many times. The same CDR3 also results from other DNA sequences found in this sample. This chain joins TRBV6-4 and TRBJ2-6; unclear D gene. The V end was cut by 0 bases, the J end by 0 bases, with 3 bases between. CDR3 length equals 15 residues. Germline assignment: CDR1 MRHNA and CDR2 SNTAGT. DNA of the CDR3: TGTGCCAGCAGTGACTCCAGCTCTGGGGCCAACGTCCTGACTTTC. Protein sequence: CASSDSSSGANVLTF.

V gene TRBV15 combines with J gene TRBJ2-3; tentative D call: TRBD2 (5 bases). Per germline, CDR1 LNHNV and CDR2 YYDKDF (reference sequence). The ends were cut back, 0 bases at V and 0 bases at J, with 10 bases in the middle. This CDR3 region has 16 residues. The CDR3 protein is CATSRELAISTDTQYF. CDR3 DNA sequence: TGTGCCACCAGCAGAGAGTTAGCGATCAGCACAGATACGCAGTATTTT. Combining the CDR3 with reference TRBV15 and TRBJ2-3 gives the whole variable domain DAMVIQNPRYQVTQFGKPVTLSCSQTLNHNVMYWYQQKSSQAPKLLFHYYDKDFNNEADTPDNFQSRRPNTSFCFLDIRSPGLGDTAMYLCATSRELAISTDTQYFGPGTRLTVL.

The V gene is TRBV9, the J gene TRBJ2-6, with D hard to call. CDR3 length equals 16 residues. Per germline, CDR1 SGDLS and CDR2 YYNGEE. Deletions cut 1 base from V and 1 base from J, with 9 bases between. Here the CDR3 reads CASSVSVASGANVLTF. DNA for the CDR3: TGTGCCAGCAGCGTATCCGTGGCATCTGGGGCCAACGTCCTGACTTTC. Combining the CDR3 with reference TRBV9 and TRBJ2-6 gives the whole variable domain DSGVTQTPKHLITATGQRVTLRCSPRSGDLSVYWYQQSLDQGLQFLIQYYNGEERAKGNILERFSAQQFPDLHSELNLSSLELGDSALYFCASSVSVASGANVLTFGAGSRLTVL.

This sequence joins TRBV18 and TRBJ2-5, with 7 bases aligning to TRBD2. The germline CDR1 and CDR2 sequences are KGHSH and LQKENI. The CDR3 spans 15 residues. V dropped 2 bases and J dropped 2; count of bases not matched to a gene: 5. The CDR3 DNA reads TGTGCCAGCTCACCATCTAGCGGTACACAAGAGACCCAGTACTTC. Translating it yields CASSPSSGTQETQYF.

The V and J genes are TRBV18 and TRBJ2-1; 9 positions agree with TRBD2. Germline V gene lookup returns CDR1 KGHSH and CDR2 LQKENI. This CDR3 is built from 17 residues. V gave up 0 bases and J gave up 7 bases; unmatched junction bases: 10. The CDR3 loop reads CASSPPGSLAGRNEQFF. In nucleotides, the CDR3 is TGTGCCAGCTCACCACCCGGTAGCCTAGCGGGAAGGAATGAGCAGTTCTTC.

The CDR3 DNA is TGTGCCAGCAGTGAAATGGCTAGCGGGTACACAGATACGCAGTATTTT. This translates into CASSEMASGYTDTQYF. The chain employs TRBV2 and TRBJ2-3; 8 nucleotides align to TRBD2. The germline gives CDR1 SNHLY, CDR2 FYNNEI. The J segment lost 2 bases and the V segment lost 2 bases, leaving 6 bases of the junction unmatched. This CDR3 spans 16 amino acids.

This sequence joins TRBV2 and TRBJ2-5; 8 bases fit TRBD1. Germline V gene sequence: CDR1 SNHLY, CDR2 FYNNEI. The CDR3 covers 15 residues. Trimming at V came to 3 bases and at J to 0 bases, leaving 3 bases not matched to a gene. The CDR3 DNA reads TGTGCCAGCAGTGATACAGGGGGTTACCAAGAGACCCAGTACTTC. It yields the protein CASSDTGGYQETQYF. The full variable domain, rest sourced from reference TRBV2 and TRBJ2-5, is EPEVTQTPSHQVTQMGQEVILRCVPISNHLYFYWYRQILGQKVEFLVSFYNNEISEKSEIFDDQFSVERPDGSNFTLKIRSTKLEDSAMYFCASSDTGGYQETQYFGPGTRLLVL.